Listed here are 7 T cell receptor beta chains from one sample, sequenced in a study of blood T cell repertoires in COVID-19. Method: immunoSEQ multiplex PCR; TCRdb's copy keeps in-frame clones and lacks some. The repertoire has 110,000 or so clones, roughly 84% of them found once; the top ten carry 8.4%. The sample was peripheral blood. These receptors all come from a woman in her 70s who had recovered from COVID-19.

The chain couples TRBV24-1 to TRBJ1-2; weak D call: TRBD1 (5 bases). Germline V CDR1 and CDR2: KGHDR, SFDVKD. The V end was cut by 5 bases, the J end by 8 bases, with 17 bases between. CDR3 length: 14 amino acids. The CDR3: CATSAGLPTYGYTF. The CDR3 DNA is TGTGCCACCAGTGCAGGGCTGCCGACTTACGGCTACACCTTC.

V and J are TRBV7-9 and TRBJ2-1, with TRBD2 as a possible D gene (6 bases). The CDR3 is 12 amino acids. V dropped 3 bases and J dropped 10 bases, with 10 bases sitting between them. Germline V gene lookup returns CDR1 SEHNR and CDR2 FQNEAQ (reference sequence). The CDR3 region has the DNA TGTGCCAGCAGCTTGGGGGGAGGCGAGCAGTTCTTC. It specifies CASSLGGGEQFF.

V and J are TRBV9 and TRBJ2-6, with D perhaps matching TRBD2 (5 bases). The CDR3 is made up of 18 amino acids. Trimming left V 0 bases short and J 0 bases short, with 13 bases between. Germline lookup yields CDR1 SGDLS and CDR2 YYNGEE. CDR3 protein: CASSVARADYSGANVLTF. CDR3 coding DNA: TGTGCCAGCAGCGTAGCTCGGGCAGACTACTCTGGGGCCAACGTCCTGACTTTC. Together with reference TRBV9 and TRBJ2-6, the CDR3 gives the full variable domain: DSGVTQTPKHLITATGQRVTLRCSPRSGDLSVYWYQQSLDQGLQFLIQYYNGEERAKGNILERFSAQQFPDLHSELNLSSLELGDSALYFCASSVARADYSGANVLTFGAGSRLTVL.

The genes are TRBV5-1 and TRBJ1-1; 11 bases map to TRBD1. V was pared by 0 bases and J by 5 bases, with 6 bases of the junction left unmatched. The length of the CDR3 is 16 residues. The germline V gene encodes CDR1 SGHRS and CDR2 YFSETQ. CDR3 in amino acids: CASSLGTGGSGTEAFF. In DNA, the CDR3 is TGCGCCAGCAGCTTGGGGACAGGGGGCTCGGGGACTGAAGCTTTCTTT.

The chain recombines TRBV6-5 with TRBJ1-2; D remains unclear. The V end lost 5 bases, the J end lost 8 bases, and 12 bases lay between the germline ends. This CDR3 comprises 12 residues. Per the germline V gene, CDR1 is MNHEY and CDR2 is SVGAGI. CDR3 region: CASSPERRGYTF. CDR3 in DNA: TGTGCCAGCAGTCCCGAGCGCCGGGGCTACACCTTC.

This rearrangement joins TRBV6-2 or TRBV6-3 to TRBJ2-7, with a tentative D call TRBD1 (5 bases). V lost 2 bases, J lost 5 bases, and 13 bases lay in between. This CDR3 spans 14 amino acids. Germline values: CDR1 MNHEY, CDR2 SVGEGT. CDR3 nucleotides: TGTGCCAGCAGTTACCTGACAGACTTTAACGAGCAGTACTTC. Translated, it gives CASSYLTDFNEQYF.

The chain joins TRBV7-2 to TRBJ1-6; 7 bases match TRBD1. The CDR3 is made up of 15 amino acids. CDR1 and CDR2 (germline): SGHTA, FQGNSA. V lost 10 bases to trimming and J lost 0 bases; unmatched junction nucleotides: 6. CDR3 sequence (DNA): TGTGCCACCACAGGGGTTTACTCCTATAATTCACCCCTCCACTTT. As protein: CATTGVYSYNSPLHF.